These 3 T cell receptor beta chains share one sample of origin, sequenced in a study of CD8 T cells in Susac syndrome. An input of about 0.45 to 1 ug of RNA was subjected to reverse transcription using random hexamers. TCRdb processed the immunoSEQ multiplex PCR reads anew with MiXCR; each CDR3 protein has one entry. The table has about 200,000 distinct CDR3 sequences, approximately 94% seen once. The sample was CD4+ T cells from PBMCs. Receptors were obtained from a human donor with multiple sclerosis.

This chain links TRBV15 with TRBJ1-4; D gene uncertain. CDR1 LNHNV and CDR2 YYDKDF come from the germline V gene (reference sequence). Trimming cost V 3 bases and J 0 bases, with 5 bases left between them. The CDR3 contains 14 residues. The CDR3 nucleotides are TGTGCCACCAGCAGGCGAGCAACTAATGAAAAACTGTTTTTT. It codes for CATSRRATNEKLFF.

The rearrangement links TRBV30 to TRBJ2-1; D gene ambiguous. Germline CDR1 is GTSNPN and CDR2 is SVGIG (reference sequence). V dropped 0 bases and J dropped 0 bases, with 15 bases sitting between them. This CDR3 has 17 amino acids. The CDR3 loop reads CAWSVLAGRPSYNEQFF. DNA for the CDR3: TGTGCCTGGAGTGTACTGGCAGGCCGCCCCTCCTACAATGAGCAGTTCTTC.

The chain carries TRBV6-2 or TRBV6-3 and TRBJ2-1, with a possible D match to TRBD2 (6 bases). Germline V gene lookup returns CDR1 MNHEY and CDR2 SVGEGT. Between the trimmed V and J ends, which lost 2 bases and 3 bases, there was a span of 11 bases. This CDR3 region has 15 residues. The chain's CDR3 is CASSYRSSDYNEQFF. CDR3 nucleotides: TGTGCCAGCAGTTACAGGTCTAGCGACTACAATGAGCAGTTCTTC.